The source of this TCR beta chain is a study of PD-1 blockade in mismatch repair-deficient tumors. Study as a whole: All were previously treated, progressing patients with eleven to twelve mismatch repair-deficient cancer types. Study-wide findings and caveats: Tumor-resident clones, often absent from pretreatment blood, expanded after pembrolizumab and then contracted.

About this clone: Its cognate antigen is unknown.

All patients were mismatch repair deficient, assessed by either PCR or immunohistochemistry. A few pembrolizumab responders had their TCRs sequenced. Profiling relied on immunoSEQ multiplex PCR, and the TCRdb table lists in-frame clones only, not all of them. The table includes 40,000 to 60,000 clones, 65% to 85% detected once. From germline, CDR1 is SGHAT and CDR2 FQDESV (reference sequence). The CDR3 is 14 amino acids. The germline V and J ends were trimmed by 5 bases and 1 base, with 12 bases remaining between them. The genes are TRBV11-1 and TRBJ2-7; tentative D call: TRBD1 (6 bases). This receptor was identified in an adult with mismatch repair-deficient cancer. Sequencing used peripheral blood, obtained 20 weeks after starting pembrolizumab. CDR3 DNA: TGTGCCAGCAGCAGTCGGACAGCTTCCTACGAGCAGTACTTC. Protein: CASSSRTASYEQYF.